This T cell receptor (beta chain) was recovered during a study of graft-versus-host responses after intestinal transplantation. A word on this clone: The junction departs from germline at one end; a sequencing error may be responsible.

The germline gives CDR1 MNHEY, CDR2 SMNVEV (reference sequence). The CDR3 runs to 13 residues. Processing of graft tissue released intraepithelial and lamina propria lymphocytes. Profiling relied on immunoSEQ multiplex PCR, and the TCRdb table lists in-frame clones only, not all of them. The table includes around 35,000 clones, roughly nine tenths detected once. This clonotype was sampled from a human patient who received an intestinal transplant, so some T cells may come from the graft donor. The sequenced sample was ileum tissue, obtained 200 to 210 days after intestinal transplant. This chain uses TRBV27 with TRBJ2-5; perhaps TRBD1 as D (6 bases). CDR3 in amino acids: CTSSVRGSETQYF. For the CDR3, the DNA is TGTACCAGCAGTGTCAGGGGATCTGAGACCCAGTACTTC.